This T cell receptor (beta chain) was sequenced in a study of graft-versus-host responses after intestinal transplantation. This CDR3 contains 16 residues. V was trimmed by 4 bases and J by 5 bases, leaving 18 bases between them. The V gene's germline CDR1 is MDHEN and CDR2 SYDVKM. Repertoires were generated with immunoSEQ multiplex PCR, while TCRdb's copy carries only in-frame clones and drops some. Among fewer than 15,000 clones listed, 84% were seen once. The TCR originated in a human patient who received an intestinal transplant, so some T cells may come from the graft donor. The chain has TRBV28 and TRBJ1-5, with a possible D match to TRBD1 (5 bases). The sample consisted of PBMCs, taken after intestinal transplantation. The CDR3 DNA reads TGTGCCAGCAGTTCCCGGGCCGGGGGGATGCATCAGCCCCAGCATTTT. It codes for CASSSRAGGMHQPQHF. Full variable domain (remainder filled in from reference TRBV28 and TRBJ1-5): DVKVTQSSRYLVKRTGEKVFLECVQDMDHENMFWYRQDPGLGLRLIYFSYDVKMKEKGDIPEGYSVSREKKERFSLILESASTNQTSMYLCASSSRAGGMHQPQHFGDGTRLSIL.